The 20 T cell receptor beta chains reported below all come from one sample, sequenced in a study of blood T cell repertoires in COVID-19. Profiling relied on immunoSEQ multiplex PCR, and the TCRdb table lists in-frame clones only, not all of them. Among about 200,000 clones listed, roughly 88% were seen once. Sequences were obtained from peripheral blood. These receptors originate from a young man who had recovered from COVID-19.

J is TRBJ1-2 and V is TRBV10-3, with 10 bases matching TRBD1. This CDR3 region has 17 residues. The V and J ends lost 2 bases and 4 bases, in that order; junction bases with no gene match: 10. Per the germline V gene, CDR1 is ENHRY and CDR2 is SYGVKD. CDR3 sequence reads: CAISEGAGQGLPYGYTF. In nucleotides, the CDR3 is TGTGCCATCAGTGAGGGAGCGGGACAGGGGCTTCCCTATGGCTACACCTTC.

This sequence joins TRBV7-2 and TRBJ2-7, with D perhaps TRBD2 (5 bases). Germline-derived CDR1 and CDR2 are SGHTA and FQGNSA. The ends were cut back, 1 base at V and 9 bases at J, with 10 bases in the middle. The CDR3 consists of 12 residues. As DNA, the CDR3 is TGTGCCAGCAGCTTAGAAGCCAGCGGGCAGTACTTC. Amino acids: CASSLEASGQYF.

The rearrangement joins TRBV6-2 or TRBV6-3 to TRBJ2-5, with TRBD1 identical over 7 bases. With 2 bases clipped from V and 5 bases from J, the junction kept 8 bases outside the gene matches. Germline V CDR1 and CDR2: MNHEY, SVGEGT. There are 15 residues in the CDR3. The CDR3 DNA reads TGTGCCAGCAGTTACCTCCAGGGGGAAGGGGAGACCCAGTACTTC. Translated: CASSYLQGEGETQYF.

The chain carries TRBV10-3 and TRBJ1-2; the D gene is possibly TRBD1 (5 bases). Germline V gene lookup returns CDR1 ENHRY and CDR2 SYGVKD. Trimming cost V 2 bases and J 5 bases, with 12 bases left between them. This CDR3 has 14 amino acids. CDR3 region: CAISETTGGYGYTF. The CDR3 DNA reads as TGTGCCATCAGTGAGACCACCGGGGGTTATGGCTACACCTTC.

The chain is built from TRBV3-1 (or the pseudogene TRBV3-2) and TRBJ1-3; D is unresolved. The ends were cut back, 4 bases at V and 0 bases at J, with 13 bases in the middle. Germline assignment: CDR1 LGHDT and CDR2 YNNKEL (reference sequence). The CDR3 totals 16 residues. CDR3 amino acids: CASSPVPYSSGNTIYF. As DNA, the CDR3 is TGTGCCAGCAGCCCCGTTCCATACTCCTCTGGAAACACCATATATTTT.

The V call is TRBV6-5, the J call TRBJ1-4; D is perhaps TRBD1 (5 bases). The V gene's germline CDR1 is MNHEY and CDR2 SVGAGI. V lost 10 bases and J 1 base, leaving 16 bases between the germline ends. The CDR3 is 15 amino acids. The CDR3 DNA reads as TGTGCCATCCAGGGCAATTCAGGAACTAATGAAAAACTGTTTTTT. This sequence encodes CAIQGNSGTNEKLFF.

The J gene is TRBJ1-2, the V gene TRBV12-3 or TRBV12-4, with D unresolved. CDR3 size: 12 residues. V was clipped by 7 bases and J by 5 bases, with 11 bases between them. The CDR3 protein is CASTTNLYGYTF. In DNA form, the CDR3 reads TGTGCCAGCACCACCAACCTATATGGCTACACCTTC.

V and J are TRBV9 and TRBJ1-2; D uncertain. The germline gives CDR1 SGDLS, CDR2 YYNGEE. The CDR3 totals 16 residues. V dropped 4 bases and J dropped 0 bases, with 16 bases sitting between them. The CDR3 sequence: CASSSGLRPTNYGYTF. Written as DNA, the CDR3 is TGTGCCAGCAGCAGTGGACTGAGGCCTACTAACTATGGCTACACCTTC.

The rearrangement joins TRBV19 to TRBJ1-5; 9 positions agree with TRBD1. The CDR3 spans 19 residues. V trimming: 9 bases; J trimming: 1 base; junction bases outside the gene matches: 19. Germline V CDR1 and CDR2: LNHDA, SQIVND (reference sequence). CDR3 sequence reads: CASRWGPMTGTGSNQPQHF. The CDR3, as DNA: TGTGCCAGCCGCTGGGGACCTATGACCGGGACAGGGAGCAATCAGCCCCAGCATTTT.

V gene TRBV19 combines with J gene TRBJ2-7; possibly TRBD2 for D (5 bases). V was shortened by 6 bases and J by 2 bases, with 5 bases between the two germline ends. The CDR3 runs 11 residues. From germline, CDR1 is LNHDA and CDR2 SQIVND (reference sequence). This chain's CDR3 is CASSGAYEQYF. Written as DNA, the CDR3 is TGTGCCAGTAGCGGGGCCTACGAGCAGTACTTC.

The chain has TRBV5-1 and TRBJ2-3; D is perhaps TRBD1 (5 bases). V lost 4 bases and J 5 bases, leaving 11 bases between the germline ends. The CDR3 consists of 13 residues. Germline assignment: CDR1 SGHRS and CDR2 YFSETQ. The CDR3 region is CASSLAGLDTQYF. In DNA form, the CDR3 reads TGCGCCAGCAGCCTGGCAGGGCTAGATACGCAGTATTTT.

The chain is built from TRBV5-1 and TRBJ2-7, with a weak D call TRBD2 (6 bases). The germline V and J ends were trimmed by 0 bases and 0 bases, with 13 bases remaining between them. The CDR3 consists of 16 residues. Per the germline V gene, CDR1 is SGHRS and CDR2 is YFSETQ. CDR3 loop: CASSLVSGGTSYEQYF. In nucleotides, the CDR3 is TGCGCCAGCAGCTTGGTCAGTGGCGGGACCTCCTACGAGCAGTACTTC.

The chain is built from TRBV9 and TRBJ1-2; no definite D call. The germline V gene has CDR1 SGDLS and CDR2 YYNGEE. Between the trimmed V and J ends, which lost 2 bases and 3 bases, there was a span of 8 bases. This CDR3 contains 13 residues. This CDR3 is CASSVPGYYGYTF. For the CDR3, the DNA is TGTGCCAGCAGCGTCCCGGGATACTATGGCTACACCTTC.

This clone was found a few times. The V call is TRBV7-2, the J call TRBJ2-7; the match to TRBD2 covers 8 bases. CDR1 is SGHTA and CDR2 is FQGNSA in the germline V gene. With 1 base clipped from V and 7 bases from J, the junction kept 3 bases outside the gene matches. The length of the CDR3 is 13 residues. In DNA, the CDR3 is TGTGCCAGCAGCTTAGTTCGGGAGGGGGAGCAGTACTTC. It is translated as CASSLVREGEQYF.

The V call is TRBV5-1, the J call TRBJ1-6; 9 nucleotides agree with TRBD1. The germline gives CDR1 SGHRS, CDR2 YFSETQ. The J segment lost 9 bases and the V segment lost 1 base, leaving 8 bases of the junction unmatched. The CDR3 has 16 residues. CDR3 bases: TGCGCCAGCAGCTTGTCGGCTGACAGGGGGTTTTCACCCCTCCACTTT. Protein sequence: CASSLSADRGFSPLHF.

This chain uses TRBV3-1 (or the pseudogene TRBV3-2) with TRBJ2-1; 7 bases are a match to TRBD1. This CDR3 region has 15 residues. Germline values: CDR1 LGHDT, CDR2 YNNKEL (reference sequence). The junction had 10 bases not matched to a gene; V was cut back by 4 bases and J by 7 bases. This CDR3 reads CASSPFRGQGNEQFF. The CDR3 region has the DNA TGTGCCAGCAGCCCCTTTAGGGGGCAGGGGAATGAGCAGTTCTTC.

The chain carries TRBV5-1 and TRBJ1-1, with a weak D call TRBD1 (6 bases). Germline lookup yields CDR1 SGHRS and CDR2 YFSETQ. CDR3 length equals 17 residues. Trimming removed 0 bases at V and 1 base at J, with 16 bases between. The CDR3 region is CASSLEGDGRPNTEAFF. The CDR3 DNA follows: TGCGCCAGCAGCTTGGAGGGGGACGGGCGGCCGAACACTGAAGCTTTCTTT.

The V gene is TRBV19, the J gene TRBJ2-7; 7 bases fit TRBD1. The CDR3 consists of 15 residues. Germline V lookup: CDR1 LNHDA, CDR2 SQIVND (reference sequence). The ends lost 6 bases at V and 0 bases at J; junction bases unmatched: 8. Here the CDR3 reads CASRIKQGHSYEQYF. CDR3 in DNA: TGTGCCAGTAGGATCAAACAGGGGCACTCCTACGAGCAGTACTTC.

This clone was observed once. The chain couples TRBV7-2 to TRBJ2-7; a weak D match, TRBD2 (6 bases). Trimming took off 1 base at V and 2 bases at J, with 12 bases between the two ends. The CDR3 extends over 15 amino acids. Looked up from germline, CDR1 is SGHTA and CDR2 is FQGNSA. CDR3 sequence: CASSLVSGDPYEQYF. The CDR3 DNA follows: TGTGCCAGCAGCTTAGTTTCGGGGGACCCCTACGAGCAGTACTTC.

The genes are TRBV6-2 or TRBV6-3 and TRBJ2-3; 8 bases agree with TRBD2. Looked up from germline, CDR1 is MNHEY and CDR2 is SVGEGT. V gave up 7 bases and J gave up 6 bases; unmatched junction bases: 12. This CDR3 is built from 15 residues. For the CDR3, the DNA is TGTGCCAGCATCCCCGGACGGGGGGGGATTGATACGCAGTATTTT. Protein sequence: CASIPGRGGIDTQYF.